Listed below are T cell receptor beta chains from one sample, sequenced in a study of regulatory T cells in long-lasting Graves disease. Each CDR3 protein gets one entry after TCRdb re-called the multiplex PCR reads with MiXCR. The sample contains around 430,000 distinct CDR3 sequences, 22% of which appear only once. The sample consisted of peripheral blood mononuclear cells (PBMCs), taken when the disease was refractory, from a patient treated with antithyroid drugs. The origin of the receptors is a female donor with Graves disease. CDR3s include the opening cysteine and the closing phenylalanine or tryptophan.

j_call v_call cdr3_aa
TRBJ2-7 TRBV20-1 CSAFLQGNEQYF
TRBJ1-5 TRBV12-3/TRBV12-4 CASRDFSNQPQHF
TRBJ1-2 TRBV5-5 CASSLAITDYGYTF
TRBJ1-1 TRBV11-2 CASSLVGAVEAFF
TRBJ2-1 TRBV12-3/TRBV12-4 CASSSGTSGSEQFF
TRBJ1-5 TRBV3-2 CASSLPGHLNQPQHF
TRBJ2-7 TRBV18 CASSPPNAGWQYF
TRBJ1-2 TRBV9 CASSGEGHTF
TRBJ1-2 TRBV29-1 CSAVPQGENYGYTF
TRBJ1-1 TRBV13 CASSLPSGRNTEAFF
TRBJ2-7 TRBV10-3 CAIEGKNEQYF
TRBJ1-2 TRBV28 CARDGYGYTF
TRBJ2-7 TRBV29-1 CSVEDTAGSF
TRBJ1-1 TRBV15 CATSRGGGANTEAFF
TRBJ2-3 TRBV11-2 CASSSAGESDTQYF
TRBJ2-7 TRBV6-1 CASSVQVGTYEQYF
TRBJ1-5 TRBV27 CASSTLQGVGRPQHF
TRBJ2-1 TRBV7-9 CASSSGGWNEQFF
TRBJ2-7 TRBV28 CASSFIQGTYEQYF
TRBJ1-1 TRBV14 CASSQRVPGLRGNTEAFF
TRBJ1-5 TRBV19 CASSILSSWDQPQHF
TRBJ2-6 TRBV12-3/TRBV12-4 CASSTPSGANVLTF
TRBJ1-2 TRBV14 CASSQDAGGQRGGYTF
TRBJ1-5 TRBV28 CASSFPGRLNQPQHF
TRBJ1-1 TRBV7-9 CASSPLGVTEAFF
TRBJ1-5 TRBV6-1 CASSRTSGSNQPQHF
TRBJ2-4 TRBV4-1 CASSQAPSGTLRAKNIQYF
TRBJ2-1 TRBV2 CASSEAGLAGDNEQFF
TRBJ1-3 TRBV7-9 CASSFPRGQAGNTIYF
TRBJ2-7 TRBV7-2 CASSLAWDRGSYEQYF
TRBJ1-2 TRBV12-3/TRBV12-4 CASTPRGSGYGYTF
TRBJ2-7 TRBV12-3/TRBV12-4 CASSSRGPGSEQYF
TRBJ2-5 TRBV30 CAWSVQRWETQYF
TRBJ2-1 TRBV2 CACTTSGIGNEQFF
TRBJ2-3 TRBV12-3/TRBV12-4 CASSLTLPTNTQYF
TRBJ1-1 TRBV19 CASRVADRPSSGTEAFF
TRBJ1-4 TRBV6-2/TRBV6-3 CASSSTPGQGNEKLFF
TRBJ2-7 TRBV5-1 CASSGEGRYEQYF
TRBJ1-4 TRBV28 CASSLGDYREDNEKLFF
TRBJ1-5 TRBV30 CAWSADRGGQPQHF
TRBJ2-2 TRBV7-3 CASSLQGPQAGELFF
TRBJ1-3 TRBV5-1 CASSSIIGNTIYF
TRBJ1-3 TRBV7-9 CASSSGAGPGNTIYF
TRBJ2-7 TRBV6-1 CASSTGLAATYEQYF
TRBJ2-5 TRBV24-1 CATSDFRSGTSGRETQYF
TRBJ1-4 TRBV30 CAWSDHGEKLFF
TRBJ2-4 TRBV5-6 CASSWGAGNIQYF
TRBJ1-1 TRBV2 CASNEPGGIAEAFF
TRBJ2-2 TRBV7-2 CASSLQHTGELFF
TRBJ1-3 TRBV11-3 CASSSGSLSGNTIYF
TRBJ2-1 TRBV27 CASKRLAGGPYNEQFF
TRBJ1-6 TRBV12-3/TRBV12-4 CASSQGSSPLHF